This T cell receptor beta chain emerged from a study of shared clonotypes between healthy human individuals. With respect to this clone: Antigen unknown.

Naive CD8 cells, CD45RO-negative and positively selected for CCR7, excluded terminally differentiated effector memory CD45RA+ cells. Each cell subset's genomic DNA was divided evenly among several immunoSEQ plates. Each replicate PCR on the sorted subsets used 150 to 200 ng DNA (around 30,000 T cell genomes). Data came from immunoSEQ multiplex PCR; TCRdb stores just in-frame clones and leaves some out. The table includes some 2.1 million clones, 80% to 95% detected once. V lost 0 bases and J lost 6, with 9 bases in between. Germline V gene lookup returns CDR1 MNHEY and CDR2 SMNVEV (reference sequence). This CDR3 is 13 amino acids long. Study results and limitations: Relative to their counterparts shared across all four donors, non-shared clonotypes exhibited diminished generation probabilities. When naive CD4 clonotypes were compared across a handful of donors, about 4.9% were shared.

Sample: naive CD8+ T cells from PBMCs. The sequence came from a man aged 18 to 30 in good health. Some clones in this sample may be carry-over from other donors' samples. The V gene is TRBV27, the J gene TRBJ2-7; D gene ambiguous. The CDR3 sequence is CASSLSVASEQYF. As DNA, the CDR3 is TGTGCCAGCAGTTTATCCGTAGCATCCGAGCAGTACTTC.